This TCR beta chain was captured in a study of T cells in Graves' hyperthyroidism and ophthalmopathy. Whole-study results and caveats: Clonotypes that were expanded in thyroid above 0.001 mostly appeared in blood too.

Trimming shortened V by 2 bases and J by 4 bases, and 20 bases separated the two germline ends. The CDR3 consists of 17 residues. The V gene's germline CDR1 is LNHNV and CDR2 YYDKDF (reference sequence). The authors deemed Graves' hyperthyroidism stable absent ophthalmopathy progression within 18 months. The study enrolled patients aged 18 to 65 with newly diagnosed hyperthyroidism of under 2 months' duration. Exclusion of patients followed from uncontrolled infection, other autoimmune disease, pregnancy or lactation. RNA transcripts were the template for amplifying TCR beta CDR3 regions. In the first-round RT-PCR of the TCR CDR3, the HTBI primer set was used. Each CDR3 protein is one row after TCRdb ran MiXCR on the multiplex PCR reads. The repertoire holds about 420,000 distinct CDR3 sequences, with around a sixth as singletons. This clonotype was counted only a few times. Its specificity is unknown.

This TCR was recovered from a woman younger than 35 with Graves' hyperthyroidism. This chain links TRBV15 with TRBJ1-2, with D uncertain. The source material was blood. The CDR3 reads CATSRHRRREVGYGYTF. CDR3 nucleotides: TGTGCCACCAGCAGACATCGTCGGAGGGAGGTCGGCTATGGCTACACCTTC.